The T cell receptor (beta chain) under discussion was sequenced for a study of blood T cells in healthy people across ages. Study outcomes and limitations: Naive CD4+ cell counts and diversity both ran higher in long-lived than in aged donors.

As for this clonotype: The antigen is undetermined.

This CDR3 is built from 17 residues. In germline, CDR1 is SGHKS, CDR2 YYEKEE (reference sequence). Trimming removed 1 base from V and 0 bases from J, with 11 bases in between. Each sample yielded at least 6 micrograms of PBMC total RNA. Through a sample-barcoded 5' primer and a J-beta primer mix, a second PCR was run for roughly 7 to 12 cycles. TCRdb analysed the 5' RACE reads with MiXCR anew, one entry per CDR3 protein. Found here are around 520,000 distinct CDR3 sequences, over 25% of them singletons; the top ten hold 3% to 4%. Another study also made use of these data, one on T cells of mothers and their children. This second study says: Sequencing got over 9.5 million TCR beta CDR3 reads from each mother and some 3 million from each child.

The rearrangement uses TRBV5-5 and TRBJ1-6, with a possible D match to TRBD1 (6 bases). This sequence was found in a boy aged 2-15 years in good health. The sequencing input was blood. As DNA, the CDR3 is TGTGCCAGCAGCTTGAAAGGGGGAAGCTCCTATAATTCACCCCTCCACTTT. Encoded protein: CASSLKGGSSYNSPLHF.